A selection of T cell receptor beta chains follows, all from one sample in a study of blood T cell repertoires in COVID-19. Data came from immunoSEQ multiplex PCR; TCRdb stores just in-frame clones and leaves some out. The table includes about 100,000 clones, 75% to 90% detected once. Sequenced sample: peripheral blood. The receptor set was obtained from a man at least 80 years old with acute or convalescent COVID-19. The CDR3 runs from the conserved cysteine through the conserved F or W. The order of the fields is V gene, clone size, J gene, D gene, CDR3 protein, CDR3 DNA. A D gene is named only where the DNA matches it firmly. Size values are once, few and many counts, or a class for expanded clones, and some rows have none.

v_gene: TRBV28
abundance: .
j_gene: TRBJ1-4
d_gene: TRBD1
CDR3aa: CASSPGQGVANEKLFF
CDR3nt: TGTGCCAGCAGTCCGGGACAGGGGGTGGCTAATGAAAAACTGTTTTTT

v_gene: TRBV28
abundance: .
j_gene: TRBJ1-5
d_gene: .
CDR3aa: CASSPQTRAQHF
CDR3nt: TGTGCCAGCAGTCCGCAGACTCGTGCCCAGCATTTT

v_gene: TRBV4-1
abundance: .
j_gene: TRBJ2-7
d_gene: TRBD2
CDR3aa: CASSQDWLAGTYEQYF
CDR3nt: TGCGCCAGCAGCCAAGATTGGCTAGCGGGGACCTACGAGCAGTACTTC

v_gene: TRBV9
abundance: .
j_gene: TRBJ2-1
d_gene: TRBD2
CDR3aa: CASSPLGLAGTQEQFF
CDR3nt: TGTGCCAGCAGCCCCCTTGGACTAGCGGGAACCCAGGAGCAGTTCTTC

v_gene: TRBV10-3
abundance: .
j_gene: TRBJ1-1
d_gene: .
CDR3aa: CATTRQEMNTEAFF
CDR3nt: TGTGCCACTACCAGACAGGAGATGAACACTGAAGCTTTCTTT

v_gene: TRBV18
abundance: .
j_gene: TRBJ2-5
d_gene: .
CDR3aa: CASSPSGPGGRKTQYF
CDR3nt: TGTGCCAGCTCACCATCCGGCCCCGGAGGTCGAAAGACCCAGTACTTC

v_gene: TRBV7-2
abundance: few
j_gene: TRBJ2-6
d_gene: .
CDR3aa: CASSLAVVSSSGANVLTF
CDR3nt: TGTGCCAGCAGCTTAGCGGTGGTCTCTAGCTCTGGGGCCAACGTCCTGACTTTC

v_gene: TRBV6-6
abundance: .
j_gene: TRBJ1-5
d_gene: .
CDR3aa: CASRVQTSLRDQPQHF
CDR3nt: TGTGCCAGCAGAGTACAGACATCTCTCAGGGATCAGCCCCAGCATTTT

v_gene: TRBV4-1
abundance: .
j_gene: TRBJ1-2
d_gene: .
CDR3aa: CASSPLRGGRDHYGYTF
CDR3nt: TGCGCCAGCAGCCCCCTACGCGGGGGGCGGGATCACTATGGCTACACCTTC

v_gene: TRBV24-1
abundance: .
j_gene: TRBJ1-2
d_gene: .
CDR3aa: CATSDYLPEGYTF
CDR3nt: TGTGCCACCAGTGATTATCTACCGGAGGGCTACACCTTC

v_gene: TRBV7-3
abundance: .
j_gene: TRBJ1-1
d_gene: .
CDR3aa: CASSLDSVTEAFF
CDR3nt: TGTGCCAGCAGCTTAGACTCGGTCACTGAAGCTTTCTTT

v_gene: TRBV28
abundance: .
j_gene: TRBJ1-6
d_gene: TRBD1
CDR3aa: CASSFYRGGNSPLHF
CDR3nt: TGTGCCAGCAGTTTTTACAGGGGGGGTAATTCACCCCTCCACTTT

v_gene: TRBV7-8
abundance: once
j_gene: TRBJ2-5
d_gene: TRBD2
CDR3aa: CASGVGLAGLPQETQYF
CDR3nt: TGTGCCAGCGGGGTTGGCCTAGCGGGTCTACCCCAAGAGACCCAGTACTTC

v_gene: TRBV28
abundance: .
j_gene: TRBJ2-7
d_gene: .
CDR3aa: CASSLWLAGSYEQYF
CDR3nt: TGTGCCAGCAGTTTATGGCTAGCCGGTTCCTACGAGCAGTACTTC

v_gene: TRBV7-2
abundance: once
j_gene: TRBJ2-1
d_gene: TRBD1
CDR3aa: CASSLQGAYNEQFF
CDR3nt: TGTGCCAGCAGCCTTCAGGGGGCCTACAATGAGCAGTTCTTC

v_gene: TRBV7-3
abundance: few
j_gene: TRBJ2-7
d_gene: .
CDR3aa: CASSPAPLEEQYF
CDR3nt: TGTGCCAGCAGTCCCGCACCGTTGGAGGAGCAGTACTTC

v_gene: TRBV4-3
abundance: once
j_gene: TRBJ1-2
d_gene: TRBD1
CDR3aa: CASSPTGGYYGYTF
CDR3nt: TGCGCCAGCAGCCCAACAGGGGGCTATTATGGCTACACCTTC

v_gene: TRBV6-5
abundance: few
j_gene: TRBJ2-7
d_gene: TRBD1
CDR3aa: CASSSIPTGGYEQYF
CDR3nt: TGTGCCAGCAGTTCCATTCCGACAGGGGGCTACGAGCAGTACTTC

v_gene: TRBV27
abundance: .
j_gene: TRBJ2-5
d_gene: .
CDR3aa: CASSLSLDRSETQYF
CDR3nt: TGTGCCAGCAGTTTATCGTTGGACAGATCTGAGACCCAGTACTTC

v_gene: TRBV27
abundance: .
j_gene: TRBJ2-3
d_gene: TRBD2
CDR3aa: CASSLEGGRAGTDTQYF
CDR3nt: TGTGCCAGCAGTTTGGAAGGCGGGAGGGCTGGGACAGATACGCAGTATTTT

v_gene: TRBV6-5
abundance: once
j_gene: TRBJ2-7
d_gene: .
CDR3aa: CASRDQGIYEQYF
CDR3nt: TGTGCCAGCAGGGACCAGGGCATCTACGAGCAGTACTTC

v_gene: TRBV27
abundance: .
j_gene: TRBJ2-7
d_gene: .
CDR3aa: CASSLSSVVGVTYEQYF
CDR3nt: TGTGCCAGCAGTTTATCTAGTGTCGTAGGGGTAACCTACGAGCAGTACTTC

v_gene: TRBV4-1
abundance: .
j_gene: TRBJ2-7
d_gene: TRBD2
CDR3aa: CASSQAERDGTSYEQYF
CDR3nt: TGCGCCAGCAGCCAAGCTGAGCGGGATGGGACCTCCTACGAGCAGTACTTC

v_gene: TRBV27
abundance: .
j_gene: TRBJ1-5
d_gene: .
CDR3aa: CASSFRLSNQPQHF
CDR3nt: TGTGCCAGCAGTTTCCGTTTAAGCAATCAGCCCCAGCATTTT

v_gene: TRBV6-6
abundance: .
j_gene: TRBJ2-7
d_gene: TRBD2
CDR3aa: CASIDPLAGGSYEQYF
CDR3nt: TGTGCCAGCATTGACCCCCTAGCGGGAGGATCCTACGAGCAGTACTTC

v_gene: TRBV28
abundance: once
j_gene: TRBJ1-5
d_gene: .
CDR3aa: CASSLGPGRLPNQPQHF
CDR3nt: TGTGCCAGCAGTTTGGGCCCTGGCCGGCTGCCCAATCAGCCCCAGCATTTT

v_gene: TRBV6-1
abundance: .
j_gene: TRBJ2-4
d_gene: .
CDR3aa: CASSEGGTLYNIQYF
CDR3nt: TGTGCCAGCAGTGAAGGGGGGACTCTTTATAACATTCAGTACTTC

v_gene: TRBV6-6
abundance: few
j_gene: TRBJ1-2
d_gene: .
CDR3aa: CASSYSGEDYGYTF
CDR3nt: TGTGCCAGCAGTTACTCAGGGGAGGATTATGGCTACACCTTC

v_gene: TRBV5-1
abundance: .
j_gene: TRBJ2-1
d_gene: TRBD2
CDR3aa: CASRPGTSSDEQFF
CDR3nt: TGCGCCAGCAGACCCGGGACTAGTAGCGATGAGCAGTTCTTC

v_gene: TRBV11-2
abundance: .
j_gene: TRBJ2-1
d_gene: TRBD2
CDR3aa: CASSLDRAGAEIF
CDR3nt: TGTGCCAGCAGCTTAGATAGGGCGGGAGCCGAGATCTTC

v_gene: TRBV2
abundance: .
j_gene: TRBJ2-6
d_gene: TRBD1
CDR3aa: CASSGQGSGANVLTF
CDR3nt: TGTGCCAGCAGTGGACAGGGCTCTGGGGCCAACGTCCTGACTTTC

v_gene: TRBV5-6
abundance: .
j_gene: TRBJ2-1
d_gene: TRBD1
CDR3aa: CASSFGTGIFNEQFF
CDR3nt: TGTGCCAGCAGCTTCGGGACAGGTATTTTCAATGAGCAGTTCTTC

v_gene: TRBV11-2
abundance: .
j_gene: TRBJ1-6
d_gene: .
CDR3aa: CASSMGLMNSPLHF
CDR3nt: TGTGCCAGCAGCATGGGACTGATGAATTCACCCCTCCACTTT

v_gene: TRBV7-2
abundance: .
j_gene: TRBJ1-5
d_gene: .
CDR3aa: CASSWDGGTDQPQHF
CDR3nt: TGTGCCAGCAGCTGGGACGGAGGGACCGATCAGCCCCAGCATTTT

v_gene: TRBV2
abundance: once
j_gene: TRBJ1-1
d_gene: .
CDR3aa: CASTTDLGGRGEAFF
CDR3nt: TGTGCCAGCACGACGGACCTGGGGGGTCGGGGTGAAGCTTTCTTT

v_gene: TRBV7-2
abundance: .
j_gene: TRBJ1-4
d_gene: TRBD1
CDR3aa: CASSPRGTGDEKLFF
CDR3nt: TGTGCCAGCAGCCCCCGGGGGACAGGGGATGAAAAACTGTTTTTT